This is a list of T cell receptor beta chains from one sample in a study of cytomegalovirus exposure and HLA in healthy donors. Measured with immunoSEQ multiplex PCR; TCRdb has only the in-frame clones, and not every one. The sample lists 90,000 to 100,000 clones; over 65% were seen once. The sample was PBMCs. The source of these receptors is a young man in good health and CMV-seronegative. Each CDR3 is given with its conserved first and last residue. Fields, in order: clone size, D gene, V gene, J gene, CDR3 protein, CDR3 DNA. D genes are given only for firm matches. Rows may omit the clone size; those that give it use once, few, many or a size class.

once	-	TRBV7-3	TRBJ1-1	CASSFKGGNTEAFF	TGTGCCAGCAGCTTCAAGGGAGGAAACACTGAAGCTTTCTTT
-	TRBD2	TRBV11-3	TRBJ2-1	CASSLRPAGDNEQFF	TGTGCCAGCAGCTTGAGGCCGGCGGGAGATAATGAGCAGTTCTTC
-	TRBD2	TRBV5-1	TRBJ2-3	CASSLEAGSTDTQYF	TGCGCCAGCAGCTTGGAAGCGGGGAGCACAGATACGCAGTATTTT
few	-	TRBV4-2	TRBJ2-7	CASSQDRAGEQYF	TGTGCCAGCAGCCAAGATAGGGCGGGGGAGCAGTACTTC
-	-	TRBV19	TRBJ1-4	CASKVTESNEKLFF	TGTGCCAGTAAAGTAACAGAATCTAATGAAAAACTGTTTTTT
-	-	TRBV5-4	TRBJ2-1	CASGPAKRSSYNEQFF	TGTGCCAGCGGTCCCGCCAAAAGGAGCTCCTACAATGAGCAGTTCTTC
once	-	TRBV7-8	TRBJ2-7	CASSLATETEIYEQYF	TGTGCCAGCAGCTTAGCGACCGAGACAGAAATCTACGAGCAGTACTTC
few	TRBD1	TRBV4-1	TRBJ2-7	CASSLTGTGLVEQYF	TGCGCCAGCAGCCTAACCGGGACAGGGCTTGTCGAGCAGTACTTC
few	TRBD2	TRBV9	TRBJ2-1	CASSVLAGGSYEQFF	TGTGCCAGCAGCGTACTAGCGGGGGGTAGTTATGAGCAGTTCTTC
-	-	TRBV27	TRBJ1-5	CASSPLNQPQHF	TGTGCCAGCAGTCCTCTCAATCAGCCCCAGCATTTT
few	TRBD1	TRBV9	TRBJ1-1	CASSRGQGNTEAFF	TGTGCCAGCAGTCGAGGACAGGGAAACACTGAAGCTTTCTTT
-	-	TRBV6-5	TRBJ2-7	CASGGTFYEQYF	TGTGCCAGCGGCGGGACCTTCTACGAGCAGTACTTC
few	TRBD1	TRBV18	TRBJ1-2	CASSPGTGADGYTF	TGTGCCAGCTCACCTGGGACAGGGGCGGATGGCTACACCTTC
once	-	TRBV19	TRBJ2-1	CASSSISVEQFF	TGTGCCAGTAGTAGTATCTCGGTTGAGCAGTTCTTC
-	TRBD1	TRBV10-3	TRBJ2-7	CAISVLGTGSSYEQYF	TGTGCCATCAGTGTATTGGGGACAGGGAGCTCCTACGAGCAGTACTTC
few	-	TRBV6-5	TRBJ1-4	CASSSGADEKLFF	TGTGCCAGCAGTTCAGGGGCCGATGAAAAACTGTTTTTT
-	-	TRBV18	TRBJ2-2	CASSPGAVTGELFF	TGTGCCAGCTCACCTGGGGCGGTCACCGGGGAGCTGTTTTTT
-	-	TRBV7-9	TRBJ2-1	CASTQRGPDKKEQFF	TGTGCCAGCACCCAAAGGGGTCCCGACAAAAAAGAGCAGTTCTTC
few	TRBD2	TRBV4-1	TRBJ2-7	CASRPRGTIYEQYF	TGCGCCAGCAGGCCGCGGGGGACTATCTACGAGCAGTACTTC
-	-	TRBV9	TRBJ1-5	CASSVGRPDQPQHF	TGTGCCAGCAGCGTCGGGAGGCCTGATCAGCCCCAGCATTTT
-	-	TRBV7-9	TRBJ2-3	CASSLVADTQYF	TGTGCCAGCAGCTTAGTAGCAGATACGCAGTATTTT
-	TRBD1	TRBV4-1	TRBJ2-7	CASSQPRDRSSYEQYF	TGCGCCAGCAGCCAACCCCGGGACAGGAGCTCCTACGAGCAGTACTTC
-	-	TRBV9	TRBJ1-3	CASSVGSSGNTIYF	TGTGCCAGCAGCGTGGGGAGCTCTGGAAACACCATATATTTT
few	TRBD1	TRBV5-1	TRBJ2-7	CASSLNFFGQGAPYEQYF	TGCGCCAGCAGCTTGAATTTTTTCGGACAGGGGGCTCCCTACGAGCAGTACTTC
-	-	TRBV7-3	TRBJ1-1	CASSPRTGETFF	TGTGCCAGCAGCCCGCGGACGGGGGAGACTTTCTTT
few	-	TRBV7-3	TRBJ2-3	CASSPGHMKPSTDTQYF	TGTGCCAGCAGCCCGGGACACATGAAGCCTAGCACAGATACGCAGTATTTT
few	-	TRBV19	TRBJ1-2	CASTSGATDLYGYTF	TGTGCCAGTACTAGTGGAGCGACAGACCTCTATGGCTACACCTTC
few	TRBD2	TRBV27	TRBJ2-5	CASSLSLAGVRETQYF	TGTGCCAGCAGTTTATCCCTAGCGGGAGTGCGGGAGACCCAGTACTTC
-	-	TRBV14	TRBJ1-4	CASSQESGQNEKLFF	TGTGCCAGCAGCCAAGAAAGTGGGCAGAATGAAAAACTGTTTTTT
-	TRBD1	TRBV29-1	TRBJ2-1	CSVYLGQGAPNEQFF	TGCAGCGTTTATCTGGGACAGGGGGCGCCCAATGAGCAGTTCTTC
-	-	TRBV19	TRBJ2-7	CASSGPYEQYF	TGTGCCAGTAGTGGGCCCTACGAGCAGTACTTC
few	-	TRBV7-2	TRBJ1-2	CASSLRIQGAQPYTF	TGTGCCAGCAGCTTAAGAATTCAAGGGGCGCAGCCCTACACCTTC
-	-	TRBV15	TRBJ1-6	CATSRRAATSSYNSPLHF	TGTGCCACCAGCCGGCGGGCCGCGACGAGCTCCTATAATTCACCCCTCCACTTT